This TCR beta chain originates from a study of lymphopenia after photon versus proton radiotherapy. Clones were read by immunoSEQ multiplex PCR, and TCRdb kept only the in-frame ones, dropping some. Of 40,000 to 55,000 clones in the sample, 92% were seen once. Germline V gives CDR1 SGHAT, CDR2 FQNNGV. V lost 5 bases and J 13 bases, leaving 15 bases between the germline ends. The length of the CDR3 is 11 residues. Turning to this clone: Its antigen is as yet unknown.

Study outcomes and limitations: After the lymphocyte nadir, photon-treated repertoires showed oligoclonal expansion, especially of CD8+ Temra cells. Photon-treated patients lost naive T cells and TCR diversity; proton-treated stayed stable.

This clonotype was obtained from a woman aged 35 to 49 with cholangiocarcinoma. J is TRBJ2-7 and V is TRBV11-2; tentative D call: TRBD1 (6 bases). Sequencing was performed on peripheral blood, taken from a patient treated with photon-based radiotherapy. The CDR3 DNA sequence: TGTGCCAGCAGCCCGGGCAGGGGAGCCTACTTC. Its protein product is CASSPGRGAYF.